These 30 T cell receptor beta chains came from one sample sequenced in a study of CD4 T cells in relation to SARS-CoV-2 and coronaviruses. Before the COVID-19 pandemic, during about 2010-2018, CD4+ T cells were taken from unexposed donors. The cells were cultured for roughly 11 days before CD4+ T cells were isolated. The table came from immunoSEQ multiplex PCR; TCRdb's copy has only in-frame clones and leaves some out. The sample holds just over 25,000 clones, around 80% seen once. Their specific antigens are unknown. Sequencing was carried out using CD4+ T cells from PBMCs, cultured in vitro. These receptors were collected from a human donor in good health.

This sequence joins TRBV7-9 and TRBJ1-2, with D uncertain. From germline, CDR1 is SEHNR and CDR2 FQNEAQ (reference sequence). The CDR3 spans 13 residues. V was trimmed by 7 bases and J by 7 bases, leaving 16 bases between them. In DNA, the CDR3 is TGTGCCAGCACCCGTTCGTCGGGAGCTGGCTACACCTTC. Translation gives CASTRSSGAGYTF.

The rearrangement links TRBV6-5 to TRBJ2-7, with D perhaps assigned TRBD1 or TRBD2 (5 bases each). Germline V lookup: CDR1 MNHEY, CDR2 SVGAGI. The CDR3 has 15 residues. Between the trimmed V and J ends, which lost 0 bases and 1 base, there was a span of 10 bases. Here the CDR3 reads CASSYSGVGSYEQYF. CDR3 nucleotides: TGTGCCAGCAGTTACTCGGGGGTGGGTTCCTACGAGCAGTACTTC.

CDR3: CATTGALGEQYF. The CDR3 bases are TGTGCCACAACAGGGGCCCTTGGCGAGCAGTACTTC. V usage is TRBV28 and J usage is TRBJ2-7, with TRBD1 matching 7 bases. CDR3 length: 12 amino acids. The germline V gene has CDR1 MDHEN and CDR2 SYDVKM. V lost 10 bases and J lost 6; bases outside the gene matches: 9.

This chain connects TRBV18 to TRBJ2-3, with a weak D call TRBD2 (5 bases). The germline V and J ends were trimmed by 3 bases and 4 bases, with 17 bases remaining between them. Looked up from germline, CDR1 is KGHSH and CDR2 is LQKENI. The CDR3 consists of 16 residues. This chain's CDR3 is CASSPRVLEISDTQYF. As DNA, the CDR3 is TGTGCCAGCTCACCTCGAGTACTAGAAATATCAGATACGCAGTATTTT.

The genes are TRBV7-8 and TRBJ2-1; no definite D call. Germline lookup yields CDR1 SGHVS and CDR2 FQNEAQ. Trimming removed 4 bases from V and 3 bases from J, with 13 bases in between. The CDR3 totals 15 residues. CDR3 nucleotide sequence: TGTGCCAGCAGCTCGTTATGGGAAAGCTACAATGAGCAGTTCTTC. This translates into CASSSLWESYNEQFF.

The chain joins TRBV9 to TRBJ2-5; 8 bases align to TRBD1. Germline CDR1 is SGDLS and CDR2 is YYNGEE. This CDR3 comprises 16 residues. V was clipped by 4 bases and J by 4 bases; unmatched bases: 12. The CDR3 protein is CASSPRTGSDGETQYF. Written as DNA, the CDR3 is TGTGCCAGCAGCCCCAGGACAGGGAGCGATGGAGAGACCCAGTACTTC.

The V gene is TRBV7-2, the J gene TRBJ2-7, with D perhaps matching TRBD2 (6 bases). The CDR3 is 13 residues long. V was shortened by 3 bases and J by 2 bases, with 8 bases between the two germline ends. The germline V gene encodes CDR1 SGHTA and CDR2 FQGNSA. CDR3 in amino acids: CASSFGTAYEQYF. The DNA for the CDR3 is TGTGCCAGCAGCTTCGGGACTGCCTACGAGCAGTACTTC. Looking up the rest from reference TRBV7-2 and TRBJ2-7 gives the full variable domain: GAGVSQSPSNKVTEKGKDVELRCDPISGHTALYWYRQSLGQGLEFLIYFQGNSAPDKSGLPSDRFSAERTGGSVSTLTIQRTQQEDSAVYLCASSFGTAYEQYFGPGTRLTVT.

The chain couples TRBV4-1 to TRBJ2-7; tentative D call: TRBD2 (5 bases). The CDR3 sequence is 15 residues long. Germline V CDR1 and CDR2: MGHRA, YSYEKL. V was clipped by 0 bases and J by 3 bases, with 12 bases between them. DNA for the CDR3: TGCGCCAGCAGCCAAGATGACGGGGTGGACTACGAGCAGTACTTC. This codes for CASSQDDGVDYEQYF.

Concerning this clone: An end of the junction differs from the germline gene, which may be a read error. V usage is TRBV5-6 and J usage is TRBJ1-2; 10 bases agree with TRBD1. The CDR3 spans 15 residues. CDR1 and CDR2 (germline): SGHDT, YYEEEE. CDR3 in amino acids: CASSPRGTGALKYHF. In nucleotides, the CDR3 is TGTGCCAGCAGCCCTAGAGGGACAGGGGCCCTCAAGTACCACTTC.

This chain connects TRBV5-6 to TRBJ2-7; 7 nucleotides agree with TRBD2. J lost 6 bases, V lost 9 bases, and 27 bases had no gene match. Germline V gene sequence: CDR1 SGHDT, CDR2 YYEEEE. The CDR3 length is 18 residues. CDR3 sequence (DNA): TGTGCCACCCCCTCCGCGATACGGGGGGATAGGGTATCCCGCGAGCAGTACTTC. As protein: CATPSAIRGDRVSREQYF.

The V gene is TRBV4-3, the J gene TRBJ1-2; D is unresolved. The germline V gene has CDR1 LGHNA and CDR2 YSLEER. Trimming shortened V by 0 bases and J by 2 bases, and 10 bases separated the two germline ends. This CDR3 is 15 amino acids long. As DNA, the CDR3 is TGCGCCAGCAGCCAAGAATGGACGGTAAACTATGGCTACACCTTC. Amino acid sequence: CASSQEWTVNYGYTF.

The gene calls are TRBV4-3 and TRBJ1-6; D not certain. Trimming pared 2 bases from V and 10 bases from J, leaving 12 bases between. The CDR3 is 14 residues long. Germline CDR1 reads LGHNA; CDR2 reads YSLEER. The DNA for the CDR3 is TGCGCCAGCAGCCAACAGAACGTGGTCTCACCCCTCCACTTT. Its translation: CASSQQNVVSPLHF.

The chain combines TRBV4-3 with TRBJ2-3; possibly TRBD1 or TRBD2 for D (6 bases each). This CDR3 comprises 16 residues. Germline-derived CDR1 and CDR2 are LGHNA and YSLEER. The germline V and J ends were trimmed by 2 bases and 4 bases, with 16 bases remaining between them. Here the CDR3 reads CASSQQRGDGADTQYF. The DNA for the CDR3 is TGCGCCAGCAGCCAACAAAGGGGGGACGGGGCAGATACGCAGTATTTT.

V usage is TRBV2 and J usage is TRBJ2-3; 9 nucleotides line up with TRBD2. CDR1 is SNHLY and CDR2 is FYNNEI in the germline V gene. V was pared by 7 bases and J by 5 bases, with 7 bases of the junction left unmatched. The CDR3 runs 14 residues. CDR3 coding DNA: TGTGCCAGCATCCGGACTAGCGCGGAAGATACGCAGTATTTT. Its protein product is CASIRTSAEDTQYF.

The rearrangement joins TRBV9 to TRBJ1-2; D remains unclear. Germline V lookup: CDR1 SGDLS, CDR2 YYNGEE. V gave up 3 bases and J gave up 0 bases, with 15 bases separating them. CDR3 length: 16 amino acids. The CDR3 loop reads CASSAPLQPSNYGYTF. CDR3 coding DNA: TGTGCCAGCAGCGCACCCCTACAGCCTTCTAACTATGGCTACACCTTC.

This clone occurred a few times. The chain recombines TRBV9 with TRBJ1-3; D might be TRBD1 (5 bases). The CDR3 spans 13 residues. With 0 bases removed from V and 4 bases from J, the gap between germline ends came to 5 bases. Per the germline V gene, CDR1 is SGDLS and CDR2 is YYNGEE. In DNA, the CDR3 is TGTGCCAGCAGCGTAGAGGGGGGAAACACCATATATTTT. This gives the protein CASSVEGGNTIYF.

This chain links TRBV2 with TRBJ1-4; D gene unclear. Germline V lookup: CDR1 SNHLY, CDR2 FYNNEI. V was cut by 7 bases and J by 0 bases, with 12 bases left in between. The CDR3 runs 15 residues. In nucleotides, the CDR3 is TGTGCCAGCACTCTCAACCTTGCAACTAATGAAAAACTGTTTTTT. Residues: CASTLNLATNEKLFF.

This clone was counted a few times. The CDR3 protein is CASSQTYSGNTIYF. The CDR3 nucleotides read TGTGCCAGTAGTCAGACTTACTCTGGAAACACCATATATTTT. The J gene is TRBJ1-3, the V gene TRBV19, with D uncertain. The CDR3 consists of 14 residues. Deletions cut 5 bases from V and 0 bases from J, with 8 bases between. The V gene's germline CDR1 is LNHDA and CDR2 SQIVND (reference sequence).

The chain has TRBV7-3 and TRBJ2-1; TRBD2 agrees at 8 bases. CDR3 length: 19 residues. After removal of 4 bases from V and 5 bases from J, the junction contained 19 bases not matched to a gene. CDR1 is SGHTA, CDR2 FQGTGA, per germline. For the CDR3, the DNA is TGTGCCAGCAGCTCAACGTGGGGGTCGGGAGGGGGGTCCAACAATGAGCAGTTCTTC. Residues: CASSSTWGSGGGSNNEQFF.

V and J are TRBV9 and TRBJ2-2; perhaps TRBD1 as D (5 bases). Germline values: CDR1 SGDLS, CDR2 YYNGEE. The CDR3 covers 15 residues. V lost 3 bases and J lost 2, with 11 bases in between. The DNA for the CDR3 is TGTGCCAGCAGCGCTTACAGGAGTAACACCGGGGAGCTGTTTTTT. Translation: CASSAYRSNTGELFF.

This chain links TRBV28 with TRBJ1-2, with a weak D call TRBD1 (6 bases). CDR1 is MDHEN, CDR2 SYDVKM, per germline. The ends were cut back, 4 bases at V and 5 bases at J, with 8 bases in the middle. The CDR3 has 12 amino acids. CDR3: CASSSGQYGYTF. The CDR3 region has the DNA TGTGCCAGCAGTTCGGGACAATATGGCTACACCTTC.

The V gene is TRBV4-3, the J gene TRBJ1-3; 8 nucleotides agree with TRBD1. With 4 bases clipped from V and 0 bases from J, the junction kept 8 bases outside the gene matches. CDR1 and CDR2 (germline): LGHNA, YSLEER. CDR3 length: 17 amino acids. The CDR3 spells CASSRSPTGGSGNTIYF. The CDR3 nucleotides read TGCGCCAGCAGCCGGAGCCCAACAGGGGGCTCTGGAAACACCATATATTTT.

Only a few counts were recorded for this clone. V gene TRBV6-1 combines with J gene TRBJ1-2; the match to TRBD1 covers 11 bases. This CDR3 is built from 15 residues. Trimming cost V 5 bases and J 4 bases; bases outside gene matches: 6. Germline assignment: CDR1 MNHNS and CDR2 SASEGT. Here the CDR3 reads CASSSAGQGVYGYTF. The CDR3 coding sequence is TGTGCCAGCAGTTCCGCGGGACAGGGGGTCTATGGCTACACCTTC.

The chain combines TRBV27 with TRBJ2-4, with 9 nucleotides matching TRBD1. The CDR3 length is 18 residues. Germline values: CDR1 MNHEY, CDR2 SMNVEV (reference sequence). V gave up 5 bases and J gave up 6 bases; unmatched junction bases: 17. The CDR3 sequence: CASSQRNRGPMNPNIQYF. CDR3 in DNA: TGTGCCAGCAGTCAACGGAACAGGGGGCCCATGAACCCAAACATTCAGTACTTC.

CDR3 nucleotides: TGCGCCAGCAGCTTTGGGGACGGGAGATCTGGAAACACCATATATTTT. Amino acids: CASSFGDGRSGNTIYF. The V and J genes are TRBV5-1 and TRBJ1-3; TRBD1 is a possible D gene (5 bases). The CDR3 extends over 16 amino acids. In germline, CDR1 is SGHRS, CDR2 YFSETQ. V lost 2 bases to trimming and J lost 1 base, with 13 bases between them.

This clone appeared a few times. The J gene is TRBJ1-6, the V gene TRBV27, with 7 bases that match TRBD1. V lost 5 bases and J lost 14; bases outside the gene matches: 9. The CDR3 has 13 residues. Germline CDR1 and CDR2: MNHEY and SMNVEV (reference sequence). The CDR3 loop is CASSPRTGSALHF. The CDR3 DNA reads TGTGCCAGCAGTCCGCGGACAGGCTCAGCCCTCCACTTT.

This chain uses TRBV2 with TRBJ1-2; D remains ambiguous. V was clipped by 4 bases and J by 9 bases, with 9 bases between them. This CDR3 is 11 amino acids long. Germline CDR1 and CDR2: SNHLY and FYNNEI. The CDR3 loop is CASSVDGSYTF. The CDR3 DNA follows: TGTGCCAGCAGTGTAGACGGGAGCTACACCTTC.

CDR3 sequence: CASSQDKRDRGGGDTQYF. Written as DNA, the CDR3 is TGTGCCAGCAGCCAAGATAAGAGGGACAGGGGAGGTGGAGATACGCAGTATTTT. The chain employs TRBV3-1 (or the pseudogene TRBV3-2) and TRBJ2-3, with 10 bases fitting TRBD1. CDR1 and CDR2 from the germline V gene are LGHDT and YNNKEL (reference sequence). The CDR3 extends over 18 amino acids. Trimming at V came to 0 bases and at J to 5 bases, leaving 11 bases not matched to a gene.

The V gene is TRBV7-2, the J gene TRBJ1-4; TRBD1 might be the D (6 bases). This CDR3 is built from 14 residues. Trimming pared 4 bases from V and 7 bases from J, leaving 13 bases between. Germline V lookup: CDR1 SGHTA, CDR2 FQGNSA. In nucleotides, the CDR3 is TGTGCCAGCAGCTCTCAGGGGCTTGGTGAAAAACTGTTTTTT. The encoded protein is CASSSQGLGEKLFF.

With regard to this clone: The same CDR3 is also encoded by other DNA sequences in this sample. The chain recombines TRBV29-1 with TRBJ1-2, with 7 positions matching TRBD1. Germline V CDR1 and CDR2: SQVTM, ANQGSEA. J was trimmed by 3 bases and V by 7 bases; bases with no gene match: 2. The CDR3 is made up of 11 amino acids. Here the CDR3 reads CSGTGDYGYTF. In DNA form, the CDR3 reads TGCAGCGGCACAGGGGACTATGGCTACACCTTC.